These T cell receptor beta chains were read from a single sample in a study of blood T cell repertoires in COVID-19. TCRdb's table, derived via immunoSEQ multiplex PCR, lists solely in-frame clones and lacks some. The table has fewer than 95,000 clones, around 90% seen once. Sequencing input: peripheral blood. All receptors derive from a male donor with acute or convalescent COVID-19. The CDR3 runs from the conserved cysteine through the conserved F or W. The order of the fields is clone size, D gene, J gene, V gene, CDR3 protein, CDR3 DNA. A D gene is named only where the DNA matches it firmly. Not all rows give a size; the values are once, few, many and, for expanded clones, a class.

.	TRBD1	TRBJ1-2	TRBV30	CAWSPRPGQQSYGYTF	TGTGCCTGGAGTCCACGTCCGGGACAGCAATCCTATGGCTACACCTTC
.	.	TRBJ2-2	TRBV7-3	CASSLAGPSAGELFF	TGTGCCAGCAGCTTAGCGGGCCCCTCGGCCGGGGAGCTGTTTTTT
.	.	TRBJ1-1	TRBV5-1	CASSSAGGNTEAFF	TGCGCCAGCAGCTCGGCGGGGGGAAACACTGAAGCTTTCTTT
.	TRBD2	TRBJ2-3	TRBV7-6	CASSLPGSGGYTDTQYF	TGTGCCAGCAGCTTACCGGGTAGCGGGGGCTACACAGATACGCAGTATTTT
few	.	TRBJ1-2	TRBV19	CASSRQDSGGGYTF	TGTGCCAGTAGCCGACAGGACTCAGGAGGTGGCTACACCTTC
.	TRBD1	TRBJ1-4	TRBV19	CASRGGQVANEKLFF	TGTGCCAGTAGGGGAGGACAGGTCGCTAATGAAAAACTGTTTTTT
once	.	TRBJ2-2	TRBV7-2	CASSLYGGELFF	TGTGCCAGCAGCTTATACGGCGGGGAGCTGTTTTTT
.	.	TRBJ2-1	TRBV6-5	CASFRTYNEQFF	TGTGCCAGCTTTAGGACTTACAATGAGCAGTTCTTC
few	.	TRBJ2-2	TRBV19	CASKAGTNTGELFF	TGTGCCAGTAAGGCGGGGACGAACACCGGGGAGCTGTTTTTT
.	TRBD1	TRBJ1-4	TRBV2	CASSVARGQGEKLFF	TGTGCCAGCAGTGTAGCCAGGGGGCAAGGTGAAAAACTGTTTTTT
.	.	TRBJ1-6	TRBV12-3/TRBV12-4	CASSYGNSPLHF	TGTGCCAGCAGTTACGGTAATTCACCCCTCCACTTT
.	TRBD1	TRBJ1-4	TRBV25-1	CASSGQQGWSEKLFF	TGTGCCAGCAGTGGGCAACAGGGGTGGAGTGAAAAACTGTTTTTT
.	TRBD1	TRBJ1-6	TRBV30	CAWRVTGTGVRSPLHF	TGTGCCTGGAGAGTGACCGGGACAGGAGTACGGTCACCCCTCCACTTT
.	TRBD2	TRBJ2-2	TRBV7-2	CASSPTSSGGALTGELFF	TGTGCCAGCAGTCCAACCTCTAGCGGGGGGGCACTGACCGGGGAGCTGTTTTTT
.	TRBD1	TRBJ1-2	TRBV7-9	CASSFDRVPYGYTF	TGTGCCAGCAGCTTCGACAGGGTCCCTTATGGCTACACCTTC
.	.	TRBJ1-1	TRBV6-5	CASRAGGDTEAFF	TGTGCCAGCAGGGCGGGCGGGGACACTGAAGCTTTCTTT
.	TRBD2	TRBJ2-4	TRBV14	CASSQGLDSIQYF	TGTGCCAGCAGCCAGGGACTAGACAGCATTCAGTACTTC
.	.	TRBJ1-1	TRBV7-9	CAANPGGESTEAFF	TGTGCCGCCAACCCGGGGGGGGAAAGCACTGAAGCTTTCTTT
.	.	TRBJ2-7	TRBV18	CASSPRDTYEQYF	TGTGCCAGCTCACCCCGGGACACCTACGAGCAGTACTTC
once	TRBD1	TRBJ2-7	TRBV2	CASSGTGRYEQYF	TGTGCCAGCAGCGGGACAGGGAGGTACGAGCAGTACTTC
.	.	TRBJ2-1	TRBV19	CASSITWGTDNEQFF	TGTGCCAGTAGTATCACATGGGGCACGGACAATGAGCAGTTCTTC
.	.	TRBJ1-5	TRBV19	CASSINGVGNQPQHF	TGTGCCAGTAGTATAAACGGGGTGGGCAATCAGCCCCAGCATTTT
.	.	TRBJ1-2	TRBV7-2	CASSPVGLYGYTF	TGTGCCAGCAGCCCCGTGGGCCTCTATGGCTACACCTTC
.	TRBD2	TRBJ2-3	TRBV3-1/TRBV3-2	CASSRTSGGMDLGFADTQYF	TGTGCCAGCAGCCGGACTAGCGGGGGTATGGATCTCGGCTTCGCAGATACGCAGTATTTT
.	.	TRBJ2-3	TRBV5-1	CASSLGQSTDTQYF	TGCGCCAGCAGCTTGGGCCAGAGCACAGATACGCAGTATTTT
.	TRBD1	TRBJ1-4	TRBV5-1	CASGWGQDEKLFF	TGCGCCAGCGGCTGGGGACAGGATGAAAAACTGTTTTTT
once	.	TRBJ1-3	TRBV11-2	CASSSDRGNTIYF	TGTGCCAGCAGCTCCGACAGGGGAAACACCATATATTTT
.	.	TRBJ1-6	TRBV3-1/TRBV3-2	CASSQEGGRPQSPLHF	TGTGCCAGCAGCCAAGAGGGAGGCAGGCCTCAATCACCCCTCCACTTT
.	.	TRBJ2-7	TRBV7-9	CASSLGPTASYEQYF	TGTGCCAGCAGCTTGGGGCCCACGGCCTCCTACGAGCAGTACTTC
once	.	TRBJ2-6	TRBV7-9	CASSLGQSGANVLTF	TGTGCCAGCAGCTTAGGACAGTCTGGGGCCAACGTCCTGACTTTC
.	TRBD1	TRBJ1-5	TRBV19	CASSRRRDSRQPQHF	TGTGCCAGTAGTCGTCGCCGGGACAGTAGACAGCCCCAGCATTTT
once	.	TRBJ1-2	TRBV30	CAWSRDFGGYTF	TGTGCCTGGTCCCGGGACTTCGGTGGCTACACCTTC
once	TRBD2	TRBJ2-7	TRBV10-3	CAIRPYGGTYEQYF	TGTGCCATCAGGCCTTACGGGGGGACCTACGAGCAGTACTTC
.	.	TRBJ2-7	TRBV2	CASSPRASYPYEQYF	TGTGCCAGCAGTCCAAGAGCTAGCTACCCCTACGAGCAGTACTTC
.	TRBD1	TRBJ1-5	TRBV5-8	CASSSGTGHTGQPQHF	TGTGCCAGCAGCTCAGGGACAGGTCACACAGGGCAGCCCCAGCATTTT
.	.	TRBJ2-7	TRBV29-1	CSVSASGSSYEQYF	TGCAGCGTATCCGCCTCCGGGAGCTCCTACGAGCAGTACTTC